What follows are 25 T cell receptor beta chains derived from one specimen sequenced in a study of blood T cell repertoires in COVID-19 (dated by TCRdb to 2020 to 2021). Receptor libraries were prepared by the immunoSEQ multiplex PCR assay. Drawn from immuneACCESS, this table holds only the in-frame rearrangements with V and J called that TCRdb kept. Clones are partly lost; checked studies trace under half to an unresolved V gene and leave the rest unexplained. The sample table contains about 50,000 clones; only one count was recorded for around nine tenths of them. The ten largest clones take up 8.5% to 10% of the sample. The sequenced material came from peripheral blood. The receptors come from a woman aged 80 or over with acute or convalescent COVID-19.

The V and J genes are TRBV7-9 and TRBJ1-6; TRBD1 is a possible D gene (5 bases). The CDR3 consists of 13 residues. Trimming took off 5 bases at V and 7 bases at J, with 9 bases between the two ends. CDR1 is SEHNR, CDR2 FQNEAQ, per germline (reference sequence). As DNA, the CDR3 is TGTGCCAGCAGCAGGGACTTCAATTCACCCCTCCACTTT. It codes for CASSRDFNSPLHF.

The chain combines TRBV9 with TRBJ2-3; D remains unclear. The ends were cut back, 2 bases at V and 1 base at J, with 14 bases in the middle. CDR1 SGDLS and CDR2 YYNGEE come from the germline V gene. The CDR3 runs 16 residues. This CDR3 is CASSVLPRPRTDTQYF. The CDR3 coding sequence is TGTGCCAGCAGCGTTCTGCCGCGGCCCCGCACAGATACGCAGTATTTT. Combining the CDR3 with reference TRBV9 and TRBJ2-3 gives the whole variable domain DSGVTQTPKHLITATGQRVTLRCSPRSGDLSVYWYQQSLDQGLQFLIQYYNGEERAKGNILERFSAQQFPDLHSELNLSSLELGDSALYFCASSVLPRPRTDTQYFGPGTRLTVL.

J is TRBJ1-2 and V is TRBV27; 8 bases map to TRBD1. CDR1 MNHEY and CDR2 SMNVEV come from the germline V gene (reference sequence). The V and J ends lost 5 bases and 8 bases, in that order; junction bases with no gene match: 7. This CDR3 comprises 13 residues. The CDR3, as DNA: TGTGCCAGCAGTAAGGACAGGGCGAAAGGCTACACCTTC. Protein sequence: CASSKDRAKGYTF.

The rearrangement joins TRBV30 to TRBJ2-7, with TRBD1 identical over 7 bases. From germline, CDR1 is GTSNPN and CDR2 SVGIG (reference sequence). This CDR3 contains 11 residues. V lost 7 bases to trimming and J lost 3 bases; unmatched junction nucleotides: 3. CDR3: CASQGVYEQYF. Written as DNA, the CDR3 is TGTGCCTCCCAGGGGGTCTACGAGCAGTACTTC.

CDR3 nucleotides: TGTGCCAGCAGCCCCCAGGGGGCGCGGAACACTGAAGCTTTCTTT. It is translated as CASSPQGARNTEAFF. V usage is TRBV7-9 and J usage is TRBJ1-1; 8 bases match TRBD1. V shed 5 bases and J 1 base; nucleotides not matched to a gene: 6. In germline, CDR1 is SEHNR, CDR2 FQNEAQ (reference sequence). This CDR3 contains 15 residues.

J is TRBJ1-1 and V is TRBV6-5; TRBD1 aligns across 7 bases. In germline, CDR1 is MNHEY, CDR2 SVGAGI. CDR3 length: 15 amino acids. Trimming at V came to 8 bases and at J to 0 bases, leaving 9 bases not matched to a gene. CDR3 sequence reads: CASGRDSSMNTEAFF. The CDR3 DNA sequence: TGTGCCAGCGGCCGGGACAGTTCCATGAACACTGAAGCTTTCTTT.

The CDR3 is CASSSAGTTNTGELFF. CDR3 nucleotides: TGTGCCAGCAGTTCAGCCGGGACAACTAACACCGGGGAGCTGTTTTTT. The rearrangement links TRBV6-2 or TRBV6-3 to TRBJ2-2, with D tentatively TRBD1 (6 bases). The CDR3 is 16 amino acids. Trimming stripped 4 bases from V and 2 bases from J, with 14 bases between. CDR1 is MNHEY and CDR2 is SVGEGT in the germline V gene.

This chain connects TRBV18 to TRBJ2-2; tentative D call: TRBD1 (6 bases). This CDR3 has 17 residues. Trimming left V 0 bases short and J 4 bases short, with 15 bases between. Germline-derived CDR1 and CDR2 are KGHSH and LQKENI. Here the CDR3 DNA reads TGTGCCAGCTCACCACCATTTGACAGGCGCACCACCGGGGAGCTGTTTTTT. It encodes CASSPPFDRRTTGELFF.

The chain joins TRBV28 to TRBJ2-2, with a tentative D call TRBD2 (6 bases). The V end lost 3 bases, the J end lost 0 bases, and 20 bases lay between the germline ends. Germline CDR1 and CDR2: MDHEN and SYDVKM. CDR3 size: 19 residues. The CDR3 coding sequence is TGTGCCAGCAGTTTTCTCCCAGCGGGTGTGAACGCGAACACCGGGGAGCTGTTTTTT. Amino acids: CASSFLPAGVNANTGELFF.

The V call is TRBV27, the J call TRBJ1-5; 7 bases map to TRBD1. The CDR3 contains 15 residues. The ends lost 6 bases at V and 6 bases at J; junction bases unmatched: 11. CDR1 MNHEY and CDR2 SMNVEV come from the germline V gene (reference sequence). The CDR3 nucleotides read TGTGCCAGCAGCTCTAATGACAGGGCTGGTCAGCCCCAGCATTTT. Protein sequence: CASSSNDRAGQPQHF.

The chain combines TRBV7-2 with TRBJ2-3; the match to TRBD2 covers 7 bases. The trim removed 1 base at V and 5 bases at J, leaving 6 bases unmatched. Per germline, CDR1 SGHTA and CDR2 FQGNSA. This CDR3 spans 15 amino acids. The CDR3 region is CASSLGAGREDTQYF. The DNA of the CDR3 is TGTGCCAGCAGCTTAGGGGCGGGGAGGGAAGATACGCAGTATTTT.

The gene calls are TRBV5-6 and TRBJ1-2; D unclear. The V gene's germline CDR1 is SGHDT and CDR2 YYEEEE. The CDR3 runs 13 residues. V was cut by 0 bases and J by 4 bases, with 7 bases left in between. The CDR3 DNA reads TGTGCCAGCAGCTTGGCAGGACTCTATGGCTACACCTTC. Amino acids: CASSLAGLYGYTF.

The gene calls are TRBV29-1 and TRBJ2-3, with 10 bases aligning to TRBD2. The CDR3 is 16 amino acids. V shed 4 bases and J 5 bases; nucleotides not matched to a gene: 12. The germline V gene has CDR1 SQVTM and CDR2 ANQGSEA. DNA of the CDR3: TGCAGCGTTGTTATCAGTTTGAGACTAGCGGGAGATACGCAGTATTTT. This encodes CSVVISLRLAGDTQYF.

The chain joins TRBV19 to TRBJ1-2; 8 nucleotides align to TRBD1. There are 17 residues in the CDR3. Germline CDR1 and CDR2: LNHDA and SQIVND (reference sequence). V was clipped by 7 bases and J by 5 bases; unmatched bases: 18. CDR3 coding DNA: TGTGCCAGTACTACTGCCGGGCAGGGGGCAGGTCGGTATGGCTACACCTTC. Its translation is CASTTAGQGAGRYGYTF.

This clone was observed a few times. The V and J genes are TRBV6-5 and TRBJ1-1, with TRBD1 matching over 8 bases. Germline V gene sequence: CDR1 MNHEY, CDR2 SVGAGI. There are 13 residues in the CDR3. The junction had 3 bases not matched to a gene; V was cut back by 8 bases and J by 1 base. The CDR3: CASQGAANTEAFF. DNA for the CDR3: TGTGCCAGCCAGGGGGCGGCGAACACTGAAGCTTTCTTT.

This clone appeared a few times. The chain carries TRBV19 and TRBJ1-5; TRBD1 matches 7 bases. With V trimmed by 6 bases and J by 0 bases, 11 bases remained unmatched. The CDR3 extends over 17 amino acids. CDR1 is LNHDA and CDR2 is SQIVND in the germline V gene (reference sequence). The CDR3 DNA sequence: TGTGCCAGTAGCAGATCAGGGGGGCGGAATAGCAATCAGCCCCAGCATTTT. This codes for CASSRSGGRNSNQPQHF.

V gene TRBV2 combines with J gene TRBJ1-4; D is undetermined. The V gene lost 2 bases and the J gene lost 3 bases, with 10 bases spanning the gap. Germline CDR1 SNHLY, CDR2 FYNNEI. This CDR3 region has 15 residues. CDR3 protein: CASSETGFPNEKLFF. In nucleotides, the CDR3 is TGTGCCAGCAGTGAAACGGGGTTCCCTAATGAAAAACTGTTTTTT.

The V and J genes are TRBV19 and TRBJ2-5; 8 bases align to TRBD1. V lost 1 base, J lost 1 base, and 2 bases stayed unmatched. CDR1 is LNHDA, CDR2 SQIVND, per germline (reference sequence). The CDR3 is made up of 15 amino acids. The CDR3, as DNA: TGTGCCAGTAGTATAGGTCAGGGGGCCCAAGAGACCCAGTACTTC. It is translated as CASSIGQGAQETQYF.

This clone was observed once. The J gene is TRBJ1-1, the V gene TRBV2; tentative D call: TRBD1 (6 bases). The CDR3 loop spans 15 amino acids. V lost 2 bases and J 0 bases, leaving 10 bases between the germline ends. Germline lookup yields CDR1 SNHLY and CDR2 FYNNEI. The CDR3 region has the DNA TGTGCCAGCAGTGAATCAGGGGTCATGAACACTGAAGCTTTCTTT. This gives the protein CASSESGVMNTEAFF.

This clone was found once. For the CDR3, the DNA is TGTGCCAGCAGCTTACTGGGGCAAGGACAGGCTGCTTCGACCCAGTACTTC. This translates into CASSLLGQGQAASTQYF. The chain recombines TRBV7-2 with TRBJ2-5, with 7 positions matching TRBD1. This CDR3 contains 17 residues. Germline CDR1 is SGHTA and CDR2 is FQGNSA. V shed 2 bases and J 7 bases; nucleotides not matched to a gene: 16.

DNA of the CDR3: TGTGCCAGCTCACCAGACAGGGCAGGGACTGAAGCTTTCTTT. Amino acids: CASSPDRAGTEAFF. V and J are TRBV18 and TRBJ1-1, with TRBD1 matching over 7 bases. V was pared by 2 bases and J by 5 bases, with 5 bases of the junction left unmatched. Per the germline V gene, CDR1 is KGHSH and CDR2 is LQKENI. The CDR3 is 14 residues long. Combining the CDR3 with reference TRBV18 and TRBJ1-1 gives the whole variable domain NAGVMQNPRHLVRRRGQEARLRCSPMKGHSHVYWYRQLPEEGLKFMVYLQKENIIDESGMPKERFSAEFPKEGPSILRIQQVVRGDSAAYFCASSPDRAGTEAFFGQGTRLTVV.

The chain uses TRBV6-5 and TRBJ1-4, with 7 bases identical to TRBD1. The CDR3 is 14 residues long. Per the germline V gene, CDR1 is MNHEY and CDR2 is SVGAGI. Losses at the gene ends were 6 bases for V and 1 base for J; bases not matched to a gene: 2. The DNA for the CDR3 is TGTGCCAGCAGGCGGACAGGAACTAATGAAAAACTGTTTTTT. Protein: CASRRTGTNEKLFF.

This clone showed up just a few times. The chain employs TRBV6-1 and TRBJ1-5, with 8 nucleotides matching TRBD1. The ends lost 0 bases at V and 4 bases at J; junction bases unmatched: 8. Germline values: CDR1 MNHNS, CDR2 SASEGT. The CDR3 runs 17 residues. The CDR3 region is CASSEAQGTGKNQPQHF. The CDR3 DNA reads TGTGCCAGCAGTGAAGCGCAAGGGACAGGAAAAAATCAGCCCCAGCATTTT.

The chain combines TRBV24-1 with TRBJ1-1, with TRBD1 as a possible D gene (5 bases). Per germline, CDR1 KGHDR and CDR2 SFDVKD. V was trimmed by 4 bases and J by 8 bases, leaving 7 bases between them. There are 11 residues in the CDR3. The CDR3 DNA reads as TGTGCCACCAGTGAGGCAGGGGAAGCTTTCTTT. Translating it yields CATSEAGEAFF.

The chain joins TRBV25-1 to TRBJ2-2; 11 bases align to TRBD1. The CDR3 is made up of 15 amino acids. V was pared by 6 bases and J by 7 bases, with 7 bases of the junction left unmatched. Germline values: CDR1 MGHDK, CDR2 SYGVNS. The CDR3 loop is CASSGTGGGFGELFF. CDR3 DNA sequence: TGTGCCAGCAGCGGGACAGGGGGAGGATTCGGGGAGCTGTTTTTT. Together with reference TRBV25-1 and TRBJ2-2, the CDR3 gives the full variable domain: EADIYQTPRYLVIGTGKKITLECSQTMGHDKMYWYQQDPGMELHLIHYSYGVNSTEKGDLSSESTVSRIRTEHFPLTLESARPSHTSQYLCASSGTGGGFGELFFGEGSRLTVL.